The present T cell receptor beta chain was sequenced within a study of CD8+CD57+ T cells in acquired aplastic anemia. The TCR beta profiling, which covered VDJ combination and CDR3 sequence, was carried out using genomic DNA as the template. TCRdb re-called the reads through MiXCR, storing one row per CDR3 protein. The table has 200,000 to 250,000 distinct CDR3 sequences, 61% seen once; the top ten hold less than 30%. Worth noting for this clonotype: The antigen is unknown.

Study results and caveats: Common to patients and controls were around 30 CD8+ CDR3 sequences.

Germline V gene data show CDR1 as SEHNR and CDR2 as FQNEAQ (reference sequence). CDR3 size: 14 residues. V was clipped by 2 bases and J by 10 bases, with 14 bases between them. The sequencing input was sorted CD4+, CD8+, or CD8+CD57+ T cells (not recorded which) from PBMCs. This receptor was taken from a human donor in good health. V usage is TRBV7-9 and J usage is TRBJ1-4; D remains unclear. CDR3 loop: CASSLPGVSGKLFF. As DNA, the CDR3 is TGTGCCAGCAGCTTACCGGGAGTTTCGGGAAAACTGTTTTTT.